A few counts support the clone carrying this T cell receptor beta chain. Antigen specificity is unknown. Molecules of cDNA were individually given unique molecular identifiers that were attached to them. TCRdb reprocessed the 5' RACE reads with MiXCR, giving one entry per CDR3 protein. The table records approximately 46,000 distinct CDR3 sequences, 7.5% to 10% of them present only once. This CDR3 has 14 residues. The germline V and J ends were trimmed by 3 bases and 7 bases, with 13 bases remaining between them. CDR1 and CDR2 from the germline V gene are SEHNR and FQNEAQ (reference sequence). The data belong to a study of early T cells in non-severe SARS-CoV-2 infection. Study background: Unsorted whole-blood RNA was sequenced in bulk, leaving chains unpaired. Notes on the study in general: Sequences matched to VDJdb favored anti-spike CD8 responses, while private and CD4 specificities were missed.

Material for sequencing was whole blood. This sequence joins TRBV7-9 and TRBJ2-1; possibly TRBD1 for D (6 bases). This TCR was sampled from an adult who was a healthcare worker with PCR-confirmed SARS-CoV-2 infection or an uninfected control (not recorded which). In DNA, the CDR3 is TGTGCCAGCAGCTTGGGACACCCTGGGAATGAGCAGTTCTTC. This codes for CASSLGHPGNEQFF.